This T cell receptor (beta chain) was identified in a study of human CD4 T cells and Enterobacteriaceae. Ex vivo total memory CD4+ cells were sequenced at deep level. Libraries were prepared by immunoSEQ multiplex PCR; TCRdb keeps only in-frame clonotypes and omits some of them. The sample yields some 29,000 clones, roughly 79% seen once. All CD4+ cells other than CD45RA+CCR7+CD95- naive cells were sorted as memory, over 95% pure. Material for sequencing was memory CD4+ T cells from blood. This clonotype originated in a human donor in good health.

The CDR3 DNA follows: TGTGCCAGTAGTATAGGTTATAGCGGGAGTTCGGGCAATGAGCAGTTCTTC. It translates to CASSIGYSGSSGNEQFF. J is TRBJ2-1 and V is TRBV19; TRBD2 matches 9 bases. V shed 1 base and J 6 bases; nucleotides not matched to a gene: 10. This CDR3 contains 17 residues. Germline V lookup: CDR1 LNHDA, CDR2 SQIVND (reference sequence). The full variable domain, completed using reference TRBV19 and TRBJ2-1, is DGGITQSPKYLFRKEGQNVTLSCEQNLNHDAMYWYRQDPGQGLRLIYYSQIVNDFQKGDIAEGYSVSREKKESFPLTVTSAQKNPTAFYLCASSIGYSGSSGNEQFFGPGTRLTVL.